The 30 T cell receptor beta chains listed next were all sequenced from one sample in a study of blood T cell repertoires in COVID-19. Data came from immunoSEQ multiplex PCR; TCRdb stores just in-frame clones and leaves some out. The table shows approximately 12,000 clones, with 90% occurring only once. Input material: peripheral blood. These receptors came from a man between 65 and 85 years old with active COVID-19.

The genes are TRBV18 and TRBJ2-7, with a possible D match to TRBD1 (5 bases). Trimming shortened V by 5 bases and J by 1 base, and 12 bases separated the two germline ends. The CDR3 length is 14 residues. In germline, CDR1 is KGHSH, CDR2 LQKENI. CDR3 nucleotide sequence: TGTGCCAGCTCATTAACTGGGGCGTCCTACGAGCAGTACTTC. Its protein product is CASSLTGASYEQYF.

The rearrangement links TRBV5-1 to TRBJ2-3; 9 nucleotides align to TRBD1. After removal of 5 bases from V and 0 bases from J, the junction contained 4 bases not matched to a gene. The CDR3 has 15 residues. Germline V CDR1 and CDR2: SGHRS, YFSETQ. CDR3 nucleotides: TGCGCCAGCAGAAAGACAGGGGGGAGCACAGATACGCAGTATTTT. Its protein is CASRKTGGSTDTQYF.

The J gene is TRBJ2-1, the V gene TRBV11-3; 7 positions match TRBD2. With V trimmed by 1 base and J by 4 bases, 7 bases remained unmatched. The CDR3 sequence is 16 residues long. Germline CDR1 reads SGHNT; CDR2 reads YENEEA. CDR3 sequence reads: CASSLGVGGLYNEQFF. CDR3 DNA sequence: TGTGCCAGCAGCTTAGGTGTGGGAGGGCTGTACAATGAGCAGTTCTTC.

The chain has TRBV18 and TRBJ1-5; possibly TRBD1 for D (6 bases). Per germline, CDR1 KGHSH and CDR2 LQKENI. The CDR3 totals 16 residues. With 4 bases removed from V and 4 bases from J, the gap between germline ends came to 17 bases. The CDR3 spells CASSQGSNRANQPQHF. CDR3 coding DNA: TGTGCCAGCTCACAAGGGAGCAACAGGGCTAATCAGCCCCAGCATTTT.

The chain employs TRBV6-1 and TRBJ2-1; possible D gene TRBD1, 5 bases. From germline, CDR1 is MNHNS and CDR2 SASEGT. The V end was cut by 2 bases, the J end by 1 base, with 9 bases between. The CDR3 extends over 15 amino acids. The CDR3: CASSEWAGSYNEQFF. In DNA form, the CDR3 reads TGTGCCAGCAGTGAATGGGCAGGGTCCTACAATGAGCAGTTCTTC.

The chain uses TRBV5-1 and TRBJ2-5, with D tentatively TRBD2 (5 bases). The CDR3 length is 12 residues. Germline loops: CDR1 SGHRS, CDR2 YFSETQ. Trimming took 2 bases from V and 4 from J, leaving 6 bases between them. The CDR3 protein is CASSFAGETQYF. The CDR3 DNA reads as TGCGCCAGCAGCTTTGCGGGAGAGACCCAGTACTTC.

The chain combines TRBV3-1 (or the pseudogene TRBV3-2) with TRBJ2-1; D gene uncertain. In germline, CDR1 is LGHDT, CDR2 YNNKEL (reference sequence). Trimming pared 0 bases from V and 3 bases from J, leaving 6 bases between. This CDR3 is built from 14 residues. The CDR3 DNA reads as TGTGCCAGCAGCCAAGACCTAAACTACAATGAGCAGTTCTTC. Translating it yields CASSQDLNYNEQFF.

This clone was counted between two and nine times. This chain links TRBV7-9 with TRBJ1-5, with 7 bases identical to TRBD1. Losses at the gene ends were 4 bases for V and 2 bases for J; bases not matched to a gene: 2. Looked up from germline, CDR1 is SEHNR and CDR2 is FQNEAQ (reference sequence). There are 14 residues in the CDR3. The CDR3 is CASSYTGGNQPQHF. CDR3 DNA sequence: TGTGCCAGCAGCTACACAGGGGGCAATCAGCCCCAGCATTTT. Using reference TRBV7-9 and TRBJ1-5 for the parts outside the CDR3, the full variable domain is DTGVSQNPRHKITKRGQNVTFRCDPISEHNRLYWYRQTLGQGPEFLTYFQNEAQLEKSRLLSDRFSAERPKGSFSTLEIQRTEQGDSAMYLCASSYTGGNQPQHFGDGTRLSIL.

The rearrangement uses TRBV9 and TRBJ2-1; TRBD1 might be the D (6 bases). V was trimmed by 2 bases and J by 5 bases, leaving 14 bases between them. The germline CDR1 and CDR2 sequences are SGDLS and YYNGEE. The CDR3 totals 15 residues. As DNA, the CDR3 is TGTGCCAGCAGCGTTTCCGGGGCAGGGGACAATGAGCAGTTCTTC. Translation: CASSVSGAGDNEQFF.

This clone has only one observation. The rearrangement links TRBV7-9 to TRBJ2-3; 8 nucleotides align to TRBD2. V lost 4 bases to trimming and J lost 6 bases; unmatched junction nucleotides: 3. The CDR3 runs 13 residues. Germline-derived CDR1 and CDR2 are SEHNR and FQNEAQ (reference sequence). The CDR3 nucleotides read TGTGCCAGCAGCTCAGCGGGGGCGGATACGCAGTATTTT. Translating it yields CASSSAGADTQYF.

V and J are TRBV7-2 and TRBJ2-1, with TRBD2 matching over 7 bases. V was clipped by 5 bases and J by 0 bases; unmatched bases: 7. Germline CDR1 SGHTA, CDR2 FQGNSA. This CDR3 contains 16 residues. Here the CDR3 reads CASSLGLAVSYNEQFF. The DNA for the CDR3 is TGTGCCAGCAGCCTAGGTCTAGCGGTCTCCTACAATGAGCAGTTCTTC.

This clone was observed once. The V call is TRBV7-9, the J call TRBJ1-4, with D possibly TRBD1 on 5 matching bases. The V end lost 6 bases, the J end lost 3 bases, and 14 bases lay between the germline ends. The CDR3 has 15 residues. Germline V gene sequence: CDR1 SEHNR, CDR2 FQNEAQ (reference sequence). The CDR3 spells CASRVMGGANEKLFF. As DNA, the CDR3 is TGTGCCAGCAGAGTTATGGGAGGGGCTAATGAAAAACTGTTTTTT.

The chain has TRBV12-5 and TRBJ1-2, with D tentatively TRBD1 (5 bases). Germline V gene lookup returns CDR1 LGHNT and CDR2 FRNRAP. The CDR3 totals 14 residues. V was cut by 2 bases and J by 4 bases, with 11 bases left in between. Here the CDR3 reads CASGLRRAGYGYTF. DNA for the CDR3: TGTGCTAGTGGTTTGCGCAGGGCCGGCTATGGCTACACCTTC.

The CDR3 is CASSLLAGGPGIKNNEQFF. DNA for the CDR3: TGTGCCAGCAGTTTGCTAGCGGGGGGGCCCGGGATAAAAAACAATGAGCAGTTCTTC. The rearrangement uses TRBV27 and TRBJ2-1, with 12 bases identical to TRBD2. Trimming at V came to 3 bases and at J to 5 bases, leaving 14 bases not matched to a gene. Germline V gene lookup returns CDR1 MNHEY and CDR2 SMNVEV (reference sequence). The CDR3 is 19 residues long.

The CDR3 spells CASSLIGQSSPLHF. CDR3 DNA: TGTGCCAGCAGCTTAATTGGGCAGAGTTCACCCCTCCACTTT. V usage is TRBV7-2 and J usage is TRBJ1-6; D unclear. Deletions cut 2 bases from V and 9 bases from J, with 11 bases between. The length of the CDR3 is 14 residues. The germline CDR1 and CDR2 sequences are SGHTA and FQGNSA.

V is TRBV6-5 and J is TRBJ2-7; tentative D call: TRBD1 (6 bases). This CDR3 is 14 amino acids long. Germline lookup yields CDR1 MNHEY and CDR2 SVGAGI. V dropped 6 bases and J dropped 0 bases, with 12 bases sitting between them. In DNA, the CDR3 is TGTGCCAGCAGGGAGACAGGTTCCTCCTACGAGCAGTACTTC. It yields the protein CASRETGSSYEQYF.

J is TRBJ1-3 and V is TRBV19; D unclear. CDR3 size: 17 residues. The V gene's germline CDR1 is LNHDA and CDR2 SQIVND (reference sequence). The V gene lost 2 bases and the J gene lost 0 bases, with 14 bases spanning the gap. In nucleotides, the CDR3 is TGTGCCAGTAGTATAAGGGAGTTGGCAAGCTCTGGAAACACCATATATTTT. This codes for CASSIRELASSGNTIYF.

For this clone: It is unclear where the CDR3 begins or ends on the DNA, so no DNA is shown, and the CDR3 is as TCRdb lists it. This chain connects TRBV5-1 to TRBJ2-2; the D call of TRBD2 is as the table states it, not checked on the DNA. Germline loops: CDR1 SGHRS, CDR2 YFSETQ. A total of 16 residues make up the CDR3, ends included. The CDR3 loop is CASSHSGIRRAGELFF.

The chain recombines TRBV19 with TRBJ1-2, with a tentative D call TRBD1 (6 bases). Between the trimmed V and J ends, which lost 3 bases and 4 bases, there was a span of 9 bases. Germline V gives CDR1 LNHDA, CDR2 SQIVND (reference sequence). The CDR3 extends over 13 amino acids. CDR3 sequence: CASSMGHGYGYTF. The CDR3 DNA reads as TGTGCCAGTAGTATGGGACACGGCTATGGCTACACCTTC.

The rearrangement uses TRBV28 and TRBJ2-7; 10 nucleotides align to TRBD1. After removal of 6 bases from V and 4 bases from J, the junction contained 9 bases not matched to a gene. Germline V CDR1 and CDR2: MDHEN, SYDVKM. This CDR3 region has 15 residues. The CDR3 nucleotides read TGTGCCAGCAGCCCCGGGACAGGGGTCATTTACGAGCAGTACTTC. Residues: CASSPGTGVIYEQYF.

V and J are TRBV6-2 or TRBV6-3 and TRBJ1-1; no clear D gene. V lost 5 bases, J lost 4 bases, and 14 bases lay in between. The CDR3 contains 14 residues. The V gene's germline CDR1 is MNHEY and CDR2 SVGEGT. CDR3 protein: CASSIAGGRTEAFF. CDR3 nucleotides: TGTGCCAGCAGTATCGCGGGTGGACGCACTGAAGCTTTCTTT.

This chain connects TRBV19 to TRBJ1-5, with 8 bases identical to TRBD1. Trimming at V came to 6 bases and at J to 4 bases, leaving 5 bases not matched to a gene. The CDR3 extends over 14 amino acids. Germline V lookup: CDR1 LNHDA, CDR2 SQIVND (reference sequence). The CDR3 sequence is CASRETGGNQPQHF. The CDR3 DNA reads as TGTGCCAGTAGGGAAACAGGGGGGAATCAGCCCCAGCATTTT.

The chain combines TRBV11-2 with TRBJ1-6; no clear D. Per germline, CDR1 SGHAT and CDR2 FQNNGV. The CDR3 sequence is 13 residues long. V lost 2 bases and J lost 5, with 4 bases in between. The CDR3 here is CASSLQDNSPLHF. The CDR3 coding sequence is TGTGCCAGCAGCTTACAGGATAATTCACCCCTCCACTTT.

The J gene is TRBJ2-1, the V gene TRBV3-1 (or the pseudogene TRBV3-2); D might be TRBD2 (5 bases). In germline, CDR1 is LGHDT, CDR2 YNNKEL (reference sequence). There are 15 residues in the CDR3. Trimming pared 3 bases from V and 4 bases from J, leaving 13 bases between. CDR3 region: CASSHPSGIYNEQFF. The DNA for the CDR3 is TGTGCCAGCAGCCACCCCAGCGGAATTTACAATGAGCAGTTCTTC.

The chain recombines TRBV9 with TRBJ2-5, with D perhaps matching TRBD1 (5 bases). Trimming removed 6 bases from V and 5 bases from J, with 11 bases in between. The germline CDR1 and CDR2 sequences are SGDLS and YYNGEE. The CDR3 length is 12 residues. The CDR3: CASKGSGETQYF. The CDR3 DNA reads TGTGCCAGCAAGGGGTCTGGGGAGACCCAGTACTTC.

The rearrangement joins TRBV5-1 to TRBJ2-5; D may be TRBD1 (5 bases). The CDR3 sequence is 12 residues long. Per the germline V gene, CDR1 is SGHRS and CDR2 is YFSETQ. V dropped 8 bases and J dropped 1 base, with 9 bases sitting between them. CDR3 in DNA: TGCGCCAGTAAGGACATCCAAGAGACCCAGTACTTC. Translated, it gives CASKDIQETQYF.

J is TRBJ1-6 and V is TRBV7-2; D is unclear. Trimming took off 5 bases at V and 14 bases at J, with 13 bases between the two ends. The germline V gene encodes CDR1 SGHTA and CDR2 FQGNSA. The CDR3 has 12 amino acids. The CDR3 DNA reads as TGTGCCAGCAGCCCAGAACCGAGCGCCCTCCACTTT. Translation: CASSPEPSALHF.

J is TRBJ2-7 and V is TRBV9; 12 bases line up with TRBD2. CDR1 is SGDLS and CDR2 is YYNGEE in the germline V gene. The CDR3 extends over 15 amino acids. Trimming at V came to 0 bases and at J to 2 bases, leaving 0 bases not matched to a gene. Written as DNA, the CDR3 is TGTGCCAGCAGCGTAGGGACTAGCGGGACCTACGAGCAGTACTTC. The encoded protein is CASSVGTSGTYEQYF. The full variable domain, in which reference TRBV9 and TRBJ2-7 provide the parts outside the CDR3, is DSGVTQTPKHLITATGQRVTLRCSPRSGDLSVYWYQQSLDQGLQFLIQYYNGEERAKGNILERFSAQQFPDLHSELNLSSLELGDSALYFCASSVGTSGTYEQYFGPGTRLTVT.

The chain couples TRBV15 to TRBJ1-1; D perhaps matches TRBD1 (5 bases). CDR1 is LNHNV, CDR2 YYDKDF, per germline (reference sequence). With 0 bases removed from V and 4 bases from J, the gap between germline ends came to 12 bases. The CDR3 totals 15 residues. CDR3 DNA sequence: TGTGCCACCAGCAGAGACGGCCTGGGGGGCACTGAAGCTTTCTTT. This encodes CATSRDGLGGTEAFF.

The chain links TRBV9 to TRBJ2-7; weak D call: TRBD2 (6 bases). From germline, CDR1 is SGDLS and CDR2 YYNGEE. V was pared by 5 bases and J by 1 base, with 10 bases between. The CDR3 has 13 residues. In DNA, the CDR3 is TGTGCCAGCAGGGGGGACTCTTCCTACGAGCAGTACTTC. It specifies CASRGDSSYEQYF.